This TCR beta chain was profiled in a study of CD8+CD57+ T cells in acquired aplastic anemia. The study profiled TCR beta VDJ and CDR3 using genomic DNA as template. In TCRdb, the reads were re-called with MiXCR into one record per CDR3 protein. The data show approximately 130,000 distinct CDR3 sequences, with around two fifths seen just once and over 6.5% held by the top ten. The sequencing sample was made of sorted CD4+, CD8+, or CD8+CD57+ T cells (not recorded which) from PBMCs. The clonotype comes from a human donor in good health, serving as a control.

As DNA, the CDR3 is TGTGCCAGCAGTTTAACTTCGTATGAGCAGTTCTTC. It yields the protein CASSLTSYEQFF. The chain is built from TRBV28 and TRBJ2-1, with unresolved D. The germline V gene has CDR1 MDHEN and CDR2 SYDVKM. Trimming took off 2 bases at V and 8 bases at J, with 7 bases between the two ends. There are 12 residues in the CDR3.